The 19 T cell receptor beta chains below come from one sample, sequenced in a study of T cell changes during pregnancy in multiple sclerosis. The protocol was immunoSEQ multiplex PCR, while the TCRdb copy is restricted to in-frame clones and leaves out a portion. The profile shows about 30,000 clones, about 92% of them singletons. Sample: CD4+ T cells from peripheral blood mononuclear cells, taken after pregnancy. The origin of the receptors is a female donor with multiple sclerosis, enrolled in a pregnancy study.

The rearrangement joins TRBV9 to TRBJ2-2; TRBD2 agrees at 8 bases. After removal of 5 bases from V and 2 bases from J, the junction contained 2 bases not matched to a gene. The CDR3 extends over 14 amino acids. CDR1 is SGDLS, CDR2 YYNGEE, per germline. The CDR3 DNA follows: TGTGCCAGCAGTTTAGCGGGAAACACCGGGGAGCTGTTTTTT. This gives the protein CASSLAGNTGELFF.

The chain couples TRBV7-2 to TRBJ2-2, with TRBD1 as a possible D gene (6 bases). V gave up 6 bases and J gave up 0 bases, with 11 bases separating them. Germline-derived CDR1 and CDR2 are SGHTA and FQGNSA. The CDR3 contains 15 residues. CDR3 sequence (DNA): TGTGCCAGCAGACCGACAGGAACGAACACCGGGGAGCTGTTTTTT. It specifies CASRPTGTNTGELFF. The whole variable domain, remainder taken from reference TRBV7-2 and TRBJ2-2, is GAGVSQSPSNKVTEKGKDVELRCDPISGHTALYWYRQSLGQGLEFLIYFQGNSAPDKSGLPSDRFSAERTGGSVSTLTIQRTQQEDSAVYLCASRPTGTNTGELFFGEGSRLTVL.

The V call is TRBV19, the J call TRBJ1-1; D remains ambiguous. Trimming removed 3 bases from V and 5 bases from J, with 13 bases in between. From germline, CDR1 is LNHDA and CDR2 SQIVND (reference sequence). CDR3 length: 14 residues. The CDR3 is CASSISRGWTEAFF. The CDR3 nucleotides read TGTGCCAGTAGTATCTCGCGGGGATGGACTGAAGCTTTCTTT.

This clone came up a few times. The chain employs TRBV9 and TRBJ2-2; possible D gene TRBD1, 8 bases. The CDR3 consists of 15 residues. V was shortened by 3 bases and J by 3 bases, with 12 bases between the two germline ends. CDR1 is SGDLS, CDR2 YYNGEE, per germline. The CDR3 coding sequence is TGTGCCAGCAGCGGAACAGGGGGGGACACCGGGGAGCTGTTTTTT. The encoded protein is CASSGTGGDTGELFF.

The chain combines TRBV28 with TRBJ2-6, with D unclear. With 6 bases removed from V and 5 bases from J, the gap between germline ends came to 14 bases. This CDR3 has 15 residues. Germline values: CDR1 MDHEN, CDR2 SYDVKM. CDR3 sequence reads: CASSAASRRANVLTF. The CDR3 region has the DNA TGTGCCAGCAGCGCGGCCTCGAGAAGGGCCAACGTCCTGACTTTC.

This chain links TRBV7-8 with TRBJ1-2; D is uncertain. The CDR3 is 14 residues long. In germline, CDR1 is SGHVS, CDR2 FQNEAQ. Trimming left V 1 base short and J 8 bases short, with 14 bases between. As DNA, the CDR3 is TGTGCCAGCAGCTTAGGGGTGGGGAGTTGGGGCTACACCTTC. Its translation: CASSLGVGSWGYTF.

This clone is a singleton in its sample. The chain is built from TRBV7-9 and TRBJ1-2, with D perhaps matching TRBD1 (6 bases). The CDR3 runs 14 residues. V dropped 5 bases and J dropped 5 bases, with 15 bases sitting between them. Germline CDR1 reads SEHNR; CDR2 reads FQNEAQ (reference sequence). The CDR3 DNA sequence: TGTGCCAGCAGCGGCCCTACCGGACAGTATGGCTACACCTTC. Translated: CASSGPTGQYGYTF.

The gene calls are TRBV5-6 and TRBJ2-7; no clear D gene. Trimming removed 1 base at V and 2 bases at J, with 4 bases between. CDR1 is SGHDT and CDR2 is YYEEEE in the germline V gene. The CDR3 has 12 residues. CDR3: CASSLTAYEQYF. CDR3 nucleotide sequence: TGTGCCAGCAGCTTGACGGCCTACGAGCAGTACTTC. Filled out from reference TRBV5-6 and TRBJ2-7, the complete variable domain reads DAGVTQSPTHLIKTRGQQVTLRCSPKSGHDTVSWYQQALGQGPQFIFQYYEEEERQRGNFPDRFSGHQFPNYSSELNVNALLLGDSALYLCASSLTAYEQYFGPGTRLTVT.

The chain recombines TRBV10-2 with TRBJ1-4; no clear D. V was pared by 4 bases and J by 3 bases, with 12 bases between. CDR3 length: 15 residues. In germline, CDR1 is WSHSY, CDR2 SAAADI. CDR3 DNA: TGCGCCAGCAGTGTAGGAGGTCGAGCTAATGAAAAACTGTTTTTT. Translation: CASSVGGRANEKLFF.

The chain employs TRBV7-9 and TRBJ1-1; possibly TRBD1 for D (5 bases). The germline V gene has CDR1 SEHNR and CDR2 FQNEAQ (reference sequence). The V end lost 7 bases, the J end lost 0 bases, and 12 bases lay between the germline ends. The CDR3 totals 14 residues. The CDR3 DNA reads TGTGCCAGCAACGAACAGGAAGTGAACACTGAAGCTTTCTTT. Its translation: CASNEQEVNTEAFF.

The rearrangement links TRBV5-1 to TRBJ2-3; D is possibly TRBD1 (6 bases). The CDR3 has 14 residues. Germline CDR1 and CDR2: SGHRS and YFSETQ. V was trimmed by 0 bases and J by 2 bases, leaving 7 bases between them. CDR3 in amino acids: CASSLAGDTDTQYF. In nucleotides, the CDR3 is TGCGCCAGCAGCTTGGCAGGGGACACAGATACGCAGTATTTT.

The genes are TRBV6-5 and TRBJ1-2, with D possibly TRBD1 on 5 matching bases. This CDR3 spans 15 amino acids. CDR1 and CDR2 from the germline V gene are MNHEY and SVGAGI. The germline V and J ends were trimmed by 2 bases and 4 bases, with 14 bases remaining between them. The CDR3 here is CASSYSGGDLYGYTF. CDR3 in DNA: TGTGCCAGCAGTTACAGTGGGGGGGACCTCTATGGCTACACCTTC.

The chain couples TRBV6-5 to TRBJ1-2; 7 nucleotides agree with TRBD1. J was trimmed by 1 base and V by 6 bases; bases with no gene match: 8. Germline V gives CDR1 MNHEY, CDR2 SVGAGI. This CDR3 is 15 amino acids long. For the CDR3, the DNA is TGTGCCAGCAGACCCCCGGGACAGCTTAACTATGGCTACACCTTC. It encodes CASRPPGQLNYGYTF.

This clone was observed once. The chain recombines TRBV5-1 with TRBJ2-7; maybe TRBD1 (6 bases). There are 15 residues in the CDR3. V lost 0 bases to trimming and J lost 2 bases, with 12 bases between them. CDR1 is SGHRS, CDR2 YFSETQ, per germline. The CDR3 spells CASSLGGTKPYEQYF. CDR3 bases: TGCGCCAGCAGCTTGGGGGGGACAAAACCCTACGAGCAGTACTTC.

The chain couples TRBV19 to TRBJ1-2; TRBD1 agrees at 8 bases. The V gene end was trimmed by 0 bases and the J gene end by 5 bases; junction bases not matched to a gene: 2. The CDR3 has 14 amino acids. Germline V CDR1 and CDR2: LNHDA, SQIVND (reference sequence). CDR3 bases: TGTGCCAGTAGTATAGATTGGACAGGGTATGGCTACACCTTC. Protein product: CASSIDWTGYGYTF.

The chain carries TRBV6-6 and TRBJ1-5, with a tentative D call TRBD1 (6 bases). V dropped 4 bases and J dropped 4 bases, with 11 bases sitting between them. The CDR3 spans 14 residues. Germline CDR1 MNHNY, CDR2 SVGAGI (reference sequence). CDR3 sequence (DNA): TGTGCCAGCAGTTTGAGGCAGGGGAATCAGCCCCAGCATTTT. It yields the protein CASSLRQGNQPQHF.

The chain uses TRBV9 and TRBJ2-5; 13 nucleotides agree with TRBD2. The CDR3 is made up of 16 amino acids. CDR1 SGDLS and CDR2 YYNGEE come from the germline V gene. V gave up 0 bases and J gave up 2 bases; unmatched junction bases: 1. The CDR3 region is CASSVGGLAGQETQYF. In DNA form, the CDR3 reads TGTGCCAGCAGCGTAGGGGGACTAGCGGGGCAAGAGACCCAGTACTTC. Supplemented by reference TRBV9 and TRBJ2-5, the full variable domain reads DSGVTQTPKHLITATGQRVTLRCSPRSGDLSVYWYQQSLDQGLQFLIQYYNGEERAKGNILERFSAQQFPDLHSELNLSSLELGDSALYFCASSVGGLAGQETQYFGPGTRLLVL.

The chain employs TRBV2 and TRBJ2-7; 8 positions agree with TRBD1. Germline loops: CDR1 SNHLY, CDR2 FYNNEI. With 6 bases clipped from V and 0 bases from J, the junction kept 7 bases outside the gene matches. This CDR3 has 15 amino acids. The CDR3 DNA reads TGTGCCAGCAGGACCGGGACAGGTGGCTCCTACGAGCAGTACTTC. Protein product: CASRTGTGGSYEQYF.

This chain connects TRBV4-1 to TRBJ1-2, with TRBD1 identical over 7 bases. V was clipped by 0 bases and J by 4 bases; unmatched bases: 5. The CDR3 length is 15 residues. Germline V gene lookup returns CDR1 MGHRA and CDR2 YSYEKL. The CDR3 spells CASSQDLGQIYGYTF. CDR3 sequence (DNA): TGCGCCAGCAGCCAAGATCTGGGACAGATCTATGGCTACACCTTC.